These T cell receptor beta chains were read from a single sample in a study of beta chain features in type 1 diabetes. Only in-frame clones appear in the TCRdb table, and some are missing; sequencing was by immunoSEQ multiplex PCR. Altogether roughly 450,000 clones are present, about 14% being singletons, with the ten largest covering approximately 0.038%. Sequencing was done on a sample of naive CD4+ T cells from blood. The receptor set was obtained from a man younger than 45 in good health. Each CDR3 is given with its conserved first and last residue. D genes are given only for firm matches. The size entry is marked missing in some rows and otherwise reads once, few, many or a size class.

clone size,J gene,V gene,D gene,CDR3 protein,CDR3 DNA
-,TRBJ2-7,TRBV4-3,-,CASSQDRVYEQYF,TGCGCCAGCAGCCAAGACAGGGTATACGAGCAGTACTTC
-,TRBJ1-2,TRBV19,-,CASSIGGSPSGGYTF,TGTGCCAGTAGTATAGGAGGCTCCCCGAGTGGCGGCTACACCTTC
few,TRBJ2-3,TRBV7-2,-,CASSLRLFTDTQYF,TGTGCCAGCAGCCTGAGACTGTTCACAGATACGCAGTATTTT
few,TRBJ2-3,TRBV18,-,CASSPLGGQYF,TGTGCCAGCTCACCACTAGGAGGGCAGTATTTT
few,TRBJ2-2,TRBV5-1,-,CASSFGQATGELFF,TGCGCCAGCAGCTTTGGGCAGGCCACCGGGGAGCTGTTTTTT
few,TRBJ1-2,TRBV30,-,CAWEGAGYTF,TGTGCCTGGGAAGGGGCTGGCTACACCTTC
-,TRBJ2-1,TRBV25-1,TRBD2,CATSGLAGTNEQFF,TGTGCCACTTCAGGACTAGCGGGGACCAATGAGCAGTTCTTC
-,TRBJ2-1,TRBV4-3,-,CASSPTVRSYNEQFF,TGCGCCAGCAGCCCGACCGTGCGTTCCTACAATGAGCAGTTCTTC
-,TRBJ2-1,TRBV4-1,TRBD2,CASSQAGGSYNEQFF,TGCGCCAGCAGCCAAGCGGGGGGGAGCTACAATGAGCAGTTCTTC
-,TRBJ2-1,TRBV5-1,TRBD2,CASSNSGSPSNEQFF,TGCGCCAGCAGCAATAGCGGGAGTCCGAGCAATGAGCAGTTCTTC
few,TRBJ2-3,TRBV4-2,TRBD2,CASSQLAGEADTQYF,TGTGCCAGCAGCCAACTAGCGGGAGAAGCAGATACGCAGTATTTT
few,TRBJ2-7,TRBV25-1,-,CASSTTRLVTSEQYF,TGTGCCAGCAGTACCACTCGTTTGGTCACATCCGAGCAGTACTTC
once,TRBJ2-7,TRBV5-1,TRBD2,CASSISGGLSYEQYF,TGCGCCAGCAGCATTAGCGGGGGACTCTCCTACGAGCAGTACTTC
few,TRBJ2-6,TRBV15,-,CATSRRSGANVLTF,TGTGCCACCAGCAGACGTTCTGGGGCCAACGTCCTGACTTTC
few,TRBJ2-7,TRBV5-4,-,CASSLAGGNEQYF,TGTGCCAGCAGCTTGGCCGGCGGAAACGAGCAGTACTTC
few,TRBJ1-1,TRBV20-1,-,CSAPTEAKAFF,TGCAGTGCCCCGACAGAAGCTAAAGCTTTCTTT
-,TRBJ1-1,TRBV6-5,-,CASSRTGMNTEAFF,TGTGCCAGCAGTAGAACAGGGATGAACACTGAAGCTTTCTTT
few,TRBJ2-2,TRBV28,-,CASTLNVGTGELFF,TGTGCCAGCACTCTAAACGTTGGCACCGGGGAGCTGTTTTTT
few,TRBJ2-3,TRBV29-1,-,CSVRRASDADTQYF,TGCAGCGTACGGCGGGCGTCGGACGCAGATACGCAGTATTTT
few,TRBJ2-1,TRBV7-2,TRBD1,CASSLKDRGRLEQFF,TGTGCCAGCAGCTTGAAGGACAGGGGGCGATTGGAGCAGTTCTTC
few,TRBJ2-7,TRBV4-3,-,CASSQDSMELNPYEQYF,TGCGCCAGCAGCCAAGATTCAATGGAGTTAAACCCCTACGAGCAGTACTTC
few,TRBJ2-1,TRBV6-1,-,CASSELSTAFYNEQFF,TGTGCCAGCAGTGAATTAAGTACGGCCTTCTACAATGAGCAGTTCTTC
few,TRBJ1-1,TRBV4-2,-,CASSQVGPGVTEAFF,TGTGCCAGCAGCCAAGTTGGGCCGGGGGTCACTGAAGCTTTCTTT
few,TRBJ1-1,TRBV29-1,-,CSVEVPGMNTEAFF,TGCAGCGTTGAAGTTCCAGGGATGAACACTGAAGCTTTCTTT
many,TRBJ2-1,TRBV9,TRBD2,CASSVTRLAASEQFF,TGTGCCAGCAGCGTTACGAGACTAGCGGCAAGTGAGCAGTTCTTC
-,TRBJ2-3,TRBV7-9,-,CASSLGAGQPRDTQYF,TGTGCCAGCAGCTTAGGAGCGGGACAGCCAAGAGATACGCAGTATTTT
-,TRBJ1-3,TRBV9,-,CASSVEHIGNTIYF,TGTGCCAGCAGCGTAGAACACATTGGAAACACCATATATTTT
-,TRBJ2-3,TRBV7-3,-,CASSPSGAADTQYF,TGTGCCAGCAGCCCCTCCGGAGCAGCAGATACGCAGTATTTT
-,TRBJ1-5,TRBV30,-,CAWSSTASNQPQHF,TGTGCCTGGAGCTCGACAGCTAGCAATCAGCCCCAGCATTTT
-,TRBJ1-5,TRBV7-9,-,CASSAVGEGNQPQHF,TGTGCCAGCAGCGCCGTGGGGGAAGGCAATCAGCCCCAGCATTTT
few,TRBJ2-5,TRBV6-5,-,CASSGLGGQETQYF,TGTGCCAGCAGTGGGCTTGGCGGCCAAGAGACCCAGTACTTC
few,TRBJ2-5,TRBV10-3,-,CATGEPLYF,TGTGCCACCGGCGAGCCCCTTTACTTC
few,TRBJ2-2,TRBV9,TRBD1,CASSSGTGDGELFF,TGTGCCAGCAGCTCCGGGACAGGAGACGGGGAGCTGTTTTTT
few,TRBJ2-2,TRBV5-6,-,CASSVPGSTGELFF,TGTGCCAGCTCAGTCCCTGGGTCCACCGGGGAGCTGTTTTTT
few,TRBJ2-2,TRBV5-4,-,CASSLGTFGELFF,TGTGCCAGCAGCTTGGGGACGTTTGGGGAGCTGTTTTTT
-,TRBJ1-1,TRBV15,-,CATSPPTGNTEAFF,TGTGCCACCAGCCCCCCGACAGGGAACACTGAAGCTTTCTTT
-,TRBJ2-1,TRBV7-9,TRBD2,CASSLVAGEGYNEQFF,TGTGCCAGCAGCTTAGTAGCGGGAGAGGGTTACAATGAGCAGTTCTTC
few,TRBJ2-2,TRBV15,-,CATSRPSGLARNTGELFF,TGTGCCACCAGCAGACCCTCCGGGCTAGCGAGAAACACCGGGGAGCTGTTTTTT
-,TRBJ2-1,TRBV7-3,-,CASSFSDRYNEQFF,TGTGCCAGCAGTTTCAGTGACAGATACAATGAGCAGTTCTTC
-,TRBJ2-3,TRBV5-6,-,CASSLPGRSTDTQYF,TGTGCCAGCAGCTTGCCGGGACGGAGCACAGATACGCAGTATTTT
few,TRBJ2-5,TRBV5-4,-,CASSPAGRKETQYF,TGTGCCAGCAGCCCGGCCGGGAGAAAAGAGACCCAGTACTTC
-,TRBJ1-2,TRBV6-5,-,CASSYSMAGFDRYTF,TGTGCCAGCAGTTACTCGATGGCTGGGTTTGATAGGTACACCTTC
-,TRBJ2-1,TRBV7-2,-,CASSLEAPREQFF,TGTGCCAGCAGCTTAGAGGCGCCTAGGGAGCAGTTCTTC
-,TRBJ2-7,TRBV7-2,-,CASSLGGDRYEQYF,TGTGCCAGCAGCTTAGGGGGCGACAGATACGAGCAGTACTTC
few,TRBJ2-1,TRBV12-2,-,CASRFFTDTQFF,TGTGCAAGTCGCTTTTTTACAGATACTCAGTTCTTC
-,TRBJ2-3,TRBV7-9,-,CASADVGDRGADTQYF,TGTGCCAGCGCCGATGTTGGAGACCGCGGCGCAGATACGCAGTATTTT
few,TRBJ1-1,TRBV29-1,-,CSVEGPRGTEAFF,TGCAGCGTTGAAGGTCCCCGGGGCACTGAAGCTTTCTTT
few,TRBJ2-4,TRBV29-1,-,CSAQEGGRVNIQYF,TGCAGCGCTCAGGAGGGGGGGCGCGTAAACATTCAGTACTTC
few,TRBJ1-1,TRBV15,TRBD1,CATRIGQGRTEAFF,TGTGCCACCAGGATTGGACAGGGTCGGACTGAAGCTTTCTTT
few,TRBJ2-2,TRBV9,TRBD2,CASSVGLASTGELFF,TGTGCCAGCAGCGTAGGACTAGCGAGCACCGGGGAGCTGTTTTTT
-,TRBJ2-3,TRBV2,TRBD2,CASSAGLAGGRIDTQYF,TGTGCCAGCAGTGCAGGACTAGCGGGAGGGCGAATAGATACGCAGTATTTT
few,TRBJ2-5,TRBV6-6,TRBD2,CASSPPGTSMWTQYF,TGTGCCAGCAGTCCTCCCGGGACTAGTATGTGGACCCAGTACTTC
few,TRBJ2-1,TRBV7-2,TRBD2,CASSFSSTSGRRNEQFF,TGTGCCAGCAGCTTCAGTTCGACTAGCGGGAGAAGGAATGAGCAGTTCTTC
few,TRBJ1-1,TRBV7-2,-,CASSRGPPGTEAFF,TGTGCCAGCAGCCGGGGACCCCCAGGCACTGAAGCTTTCTTT
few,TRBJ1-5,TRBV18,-,CASSPTEGVNQPQHF,TGTGCCAGCTCACCAACCGAGGGGGTCAATCAGCCCCAGCATTTT